This T cell receptor beta chain was documented in a study of regulatory T cells in long-lasting Graves disease (dated by TCRdb to 2020 to 2023). Regarding the research as a whole: Persistent Graves' disease was defined as persistently positive TSH receptor autoantibodies together with antithyroid drug treatment for over 5 years. Patients with persistent Graves' disease were compared with patients with newly diagnosed Graves' disease using TCR sequencing and RNA sequencing of peripheral blood. The study was registered as a clinical trial and conducted in China. A total of roughly 35 samples underwent TCR sequencing, from around 13 patients with persistent Graves' disease and 20 patients with newly diagnosed Graves' disease. Persistent Graves' disease patients in the clinical cohort had taken antithyroid drugs for roughly ten years on average.

Of note for this clonotype: Its antigen remains unidentified. The record has no base qualities; no much larger clone is one base away.

The intended sense of this specimen's time point label: persistent/refractory GD, antithyroid drugs over 5 years with positive TRAb. For both TCR sequencing and RNA sequencing, RNA was extracted from PBMCs using TRIzol. The diagnosis of Graves' disease was made according to American Thyroid Association guidelines. The patients came from an endocrinology department in Xi'an, China. Each patient gave approximately 9.7 milliliters of peripheral blood, collected in an EDTA anticoagulant tube. Ficoll Paque Plus density gradient separation was used to isolate PBMCs, and no further T cell sorting was performed. RNA quality was checked with an Agilent 2100 Bioanalyzer and agarose gel, and concentration with a NanoDrop 2000. Paper-wide results and their limitations: Compared with newly diagnosed patients, patients with persistent Graves' disease had lower TCR Shannon entropy and fewer highly expanded clones, which suggests clonal expansion. As a limitation, the authors acknowledged that the small sample size may reduce accuracy. TRBV28, TRBJ1-2 and TRBJ2-5 were preferentially used in persistent disease, while TRBV20-1 and TRBJ2-1 were favored in newly diagnosed disease. Only the TCR beta chain was sequenced and analyzed. Persistent patients shared more public clonotypes among themselves (around 2,500) than newly diagnosed patients did (over 900). Peripheral blood alone was examined, since thyroid tissue, which constituted the primary lesion, could not be accessed.

Trimming accounts for 5 bases at V and 2 bases at J, while the number of junction bases matched to no gene is 13. CDR1 and CDR2 were assigned from the germline V gene as ENHRY and SYGVKD. Including the terminal cysteine and phenylalanine, the CDR3 comprises 17 residues. The DNA shown is the 51-base CDR3, in frame from base 1. Library method: multiplex PCR. Sequencing was performed on an Illumina HiSeq 4000. CDR3 regions were amplified by Arm-PCR with iRepertoire HTBI primers to construct TCR beta libraries. PCR products were gel purified before sequencing. As for the authors' bioinformatics: Across samples, 60 to 80 TRBV and roughly 15 TRBJ segments were identified and used for gene usage analysis of CDR3 amino acid clonotypes. Filtered high-quality paired reads were merged into contigs using COPE and FqMerger. BLAST was used to align contigs to IMGT TRBV, TRBD and TRBJ reference genes, with CDR3 defined following IMGT. Clonotypes above 0.1% frequency were classified as highly expanded clones. Repertoire diversity was measured by Shannon entropy, and V-J evenness by the Gini coefficient. A clonotype found in more than one individual was treated as public. TCRdb ran its own pipeline on the public reads, namely fastp trimming at Q25 and MiXCR clone calling, and kept in-frame beta chains. Every CDR3 protein is listed once, alongside the most common genes and DNA of its rows. The V and J calls follow TCRdb's processing rather than the paper's. The sample table holds roughly 300,000 distinct CDR3 sequences, of which 15% to 20% were seen once. The ten largest clones take up over 25% of the sample.

The sequences come from peripheral blood mononuclear cells (PBMCs), collected when the disease was refractory, from a patient treated with antithyroid drugs. Recombination linked TRBV10-3 to TRBJ2-7; TRBD1 aligns with 9 central bases. This TCR was sampled from a female donor with Graves disease. The DNA reads as follows: TGTGCCATCAGTCCTTCCGGAGGACAGGGGTCCCCCTACGAGCAGTACTTC. This encodes CAISPSGGQGSPYEQYF.